The rows below give T cell receptor beta chains drawn from one sample of a study of blood T cell repertoires in COVID-19. Repertoires were generated with immunoSEQ multiplex PCR, while TCRdb's copy carries only in-frame clones and drops some. The table includes roughly 200,000 clones, around 87% detected once. The sample was PBMCs or T cells enriched from blood (not recorded which). These receptors all stem from a woman in her thirties who had recovered from COVID-19. The CDR3 runs from the conserved cysteine through the conserved F or W. The D gene is left open where the match is weak. For some rows the clone size is stated as once, few or many, or as a class when expanded; others skip it.

clone_size	v_call	j_call	d_call	cdr3_aa	cdr3_nt
NA	TRBV11-2	TRBJ2-1	TRBD2	CASSSPRSGRGYNEQFF	TGTGCCAGCAGCTCCCCTCGGAGCGGGAGGGGCTACAATGAGCAGTTCTTC
NA	TRBV11-3	TRBJ2-2	TRBD1	CASSAGQGTNTGELFF	TGTGCCAGCAGCGCCGGACAGGGGACGAACACCGGGGAGCTGTTTTTT
NA	TRBV11-3	TRBJ2-7	NA	CASSGARAGDEQYF	TGTGCCAGCAGCGGGGCACGTGCTGGGGACGAGCAGTACTTC
NA	TRBV7-6	TRBJ2-7	TRBD1	CASSFGQGIYEQYF	TGTGCCAGCAGCTTCGGACAGGGCATCTACGAGCAGTACTTC
NA	TRBV20-1	TRBJ2-1	TRBD2	CSASALAGGPNEQFF	TGCAGTGCTAGTGCACTAGCGGGGGGGCCAAATGAGCAGTTCTTC
NA	TRBV9	TRBJ2-3	NA	CASSVAGISTDTQYF	TGTGCCAGCAGCGTAGCGGGGATTTCCACAGATACGCAGTATTTT
NA	TRBV19	TRBJ2-7	NA	CASSVGARGEQYF	TGTGCCAGTAGTGTTGGGGCGCGGGGCGAGCAGTACTTC
NA	TRBV5-4	TRBJ2-5	TRBD1	CASSPDRGQETQYF	TGTGCCAGCAGCCCAGACAGGGGGCAAGAGACCCAGTACTTC
few	TRBV5-1	TRBJ1-1	TRBD1	CASSFDPTGGESTEAFF	TGCGCCAGCAGCTTCGACCCGACAGGGGGCGAAAGCACTGAAGCTTTCTTT
NA	TRBV7-7	TRBJ2-3	NA	CASSQQGRGDTQYF	TGTGCCAGCAGCCAACAGGGACGAGGGGATACGCAGTATTTT
NA	TRBV5-4	TRBJ1-1	TRBD1	CASSLSTGMNTEAFF	TGTGCCAGCAGCTTGTCGACAGGGATGAACACTGAAGCTTTCTTT
once	TRBV19	TRBJ1-5	NA	CASSKDRSNQPQHF	TGTGCCAGTAGTAAGGACAGAAGCAATCAGCCCCAGCATTTT
NA	TRBV3-1/TRBV3-2	TRBJ1-6	TRBD1	CASSQDRGTWDNSPLHF	TGTGCCAGCAGCCAGGACAGGGGAACGTGGGATAATTCACCCCTCCACTTT
NA	TRBV9	TRBJ1-1	TRBD1	CASSVNPNTEGAGNTEAFF	TGTGCCAGCAGCGTAAATCCCAACACAGAGGGGGCAGGGAACACTGAAGCTTTCTTT
NA	TRBV6-4	TRBJ2-2	NA	CASSEQGFTGELFF	TGTGCCAGCAGTGAACAGGGCTTCACCGGGGAGCTGTTTTTT
NA	TRBV2	TRBJ1-5	TRBD1	CASSGQGPNQPQHF	TGTGCCAGCAGTGGACAGGGGCCGAATCAGCCCCAGCATTTT
NA	TRBV7-3	TRBJ2-3	TRBD2	CASSLAGGLDTQYF	TGTGCCAGCAGCTTAGCGGGGGGGCTAGATACGCAGTATTTT
NA	TRBV19	TRBJ2-7	NA	CASSNWGGTYEQYF	TGTGCCAGTAGTAACTGGGGGGGCACCTACGAGCAGTACTTC
NA	TRBV4-3	TRBJ2-1	TRBD2	CASSGLAGANEQFF	TGCGCCAGCAGCGGACTAGCGGGGGCCAATGAGCAGTTCTTC
NA	TRBV6-5	TRBJ1-1	TRBD1	CASSFEQGAGTEAFF	TGTGCCAGCAGTTTCGAGCAGGGGGCTGGCACTGAAGCTTTCTTT
NA	TRBV6-5	TRBJ2-3	TRBD2	CASRLGLARTDTQYF	TGTGCCAGCAGACTCGGACTAGCACGCACAGATACGCAGTATTTT
NA	TRBV12-5	TRBJ2-7	TRBD1	CASGLTPGQGLLEQYF	TGTGCTAGTGGTTTGACCCCGGGACAGGGGCTCCTCGAGCAGTACTTC
once	TRBV9	TRBJ1-1	NA	CASSVQGFSTEAFF	TGTGCCAGCAGCGTCCAGGGATTTAGCACTGAAGCTTTCTTT
NA	TRBV20-1	TRBJ1-4	NA	CSARVAEKLFF	TGCAGTGCTAGAGTGGCTGAAAAACTGTTTTTT
NA	TRBV10-3	TRBJ1-2	NA	CAISLSSRQEPYGYTF	TGTGCCATCAGTCTATCGAGTCGACAAGAGCCATATGGCTACACCTTC
NA	TRBV24-1	TRBJ2-3	TRBD2	CATGGTGGTDTQYF	TGTGCCACCGGAGGGACGGGAGGAACAGATACGCAGTATTTT
NA	TRBV29-1	TRBJ1-1	NA	CSAPLPGDTEAFF	TGCAGCGCCCCCCTCCCAGGGGACACTGAAGCTTTCTTT
NA	TRBV29-1	TRBJ2-3	NA	CSVRLGRYTDTQYF	TGCAGCGTCCGACTAGGACGGTACACAGATACGCAGTATTTT
NA	TRBV4-3	TRBJ2-1	TRBD1	CASSPGTAYNEQFF	TGCGCCAGCAGCCCTGGGACAGCCTACAATGAGCAGTTCTTC
few	TRBV18	TRBJ2-6	NA	CASSPRTDPRSGANVLTF	TGTGCCAGCTCACCCCGGACAGACCCACGCTCTGGGGCCAACGTCCTGACTTTC
NA	TRBV5-6	TRBJ1-6	NA	CASSLGSGVNSPLHF	TGTGCCAGCAGCTTGGGTTCCGGGGTTAATTCACCCCTCCACTTT
once	TRBV5-1	TRBJ1-1	TRBD1	CASSSRGLPTEAFF	TGCGCCAGCAGCTCAAGGGGGCTCCCCACTGAAGCTTTCTTT
NA	TRBV4-3	TRBJ2-1	TRBD2	CASSQVTPGTSGRYEQFF	TGCGCCAGCAGCCAAGTCACCCCCGGGACTAGCGGGCGCTATGAGCAGTTCTTC
once	TRBV7-2	TRBJ1-1	TRBD1	CASSMGQKNTEAFF	TGTGCCAGCAGCATGGGACAGAAGAACACTGAAGCTTTCTTT
NA	TRBV3-1/TRBV3-2	TRBJ2-3	NA	CASTTGLDSTDTQYF	TGTGCCAGCACCACGGGACTGGATAGCACAGATACGCAGTATTTT
NA	TRBV20-1	TRBJ2-5	NA	CSALKETQYF	TGCAGTGCTCTTAAAGAGACCCAGTACTTC
NA	TRBV7-3	TRBJ1-2	NA	CASSSQWGEGYTF	TGTGCCAGCAGCTCACAGTGGGGGGAAGGCTACACCTTC
NA	TRBV7-3	TRBJ1-1	TRBD1	CASSKDRRNTEAFF	TGTGCCAGCAGCAAGGACAGGCGGAACACTGAAGCTTTCTTT
NA	TRBV4-1	TRBJ2-5	NA	CASSPQGWETQYF	TGCGCCAGCAGCCCTCAGGGGTGGGAGACCCAGTACTTC
NA	TRBV3-1/TRBV3-2	TRBJ2-7	TRBD1	CASSRDRGSWGQYF	TGTGCCAGCAGCCGGGACAGGGGTTCCTGGGGGCAGTACTTC
NA	TRBV14	TRBJ1-6	TRBD1	CASSAETGDPNSPLHF	TGTGCCAGCAGCGCAGAGACAGGGGACCCAAATTCACCCCTCCACTTT
NA	TRBV5-1	TRBJ1-2	TRBD1	CASSLAQIQQGAGYGYTF	TGCGCCAGCAGCTTGGCCCAAATTCAACAGGGGGCAGGCTATGGCTACACCTTC
NA	TRBV3-1/TRBV3-2	TRBJ1-5	NA	CASSHRGTSNQPQHF	TGTGCCAGCAGCCACCGGGGGACTAGCAATCAGCCCCAGCATTTT
NA	TRBV7-7	TRBJ2-2	TRBD1	CASSLTDRGYTGELFF	TGTGCCAGCAGCTTAACTGACAGGGGTTACACCGGGGAGCTGTTTTTT
NA	TRBV19	TRBJ1-5	NA	CASNQQGNQPQHF	TGTGCCAGTAACCAACAGGGCAATCAGCCCCAGCATTTT